The 16 T cell receptor beta chains in this list originate from one sample, sequenced in a study of blood T cells in healthy people across ages. A J-beta primer mix and a sample-barcoded 5' primer were used in a second PCR of roughly 6 to 11 cycles. TCRdb re-called the 5' RACE reads with MiXCR, one entry per CDR3 protein. This sample carries more than 1 million distinct CDR3 sequences, more than 35% of them seen once, and the ten largest clones take around 18%. The sample consisted of blood. These receptors were obtained from an older woman in good health.

This clonotype was seen only a few times. The chain recombines TRBV4-1 with TRBJ2-3; D remains unclear. This CDR3 spans 16 amino acids. Germline-derived CDR1 and CDR2 are MGHRA and YSYEKL. Trimming stripped 2 bases from V and 2 bases from J, with 14 bases between. The CDR3, as DNA: TGCGCCAGCAGCCAACCTGCTGCCCCTGACACAGATACGCAGTATTTT. Translated, it gives CASSQPAAPDTDTQYF.

To note about this clonotype: Since a much larger clone is just one base distant, this may be a read error. V gene TRBV20-1 combines with J gene TRBJ2-1, with 8 positions matching TRBD2. Germline loops: CDR1 DFQATT, CDR2 SNEGSKA (reference sequence). The CDR3 runs 14 residues. V dropped 1 base and J dropped 8; count of bases not matched to a gene: 7. The CDR3 DNA reads as TGCAGTGCTAGAGTAGCGGGAAGAATGGATGAGCAGTTCTTC. Amino acids: CSARVAGRMDEQFF.

The CDR3 sequence is CSARIQRSENIQYF. In nucleotides, the CDR3 is TGCAGTGCTAGGATTCAGCGTTCCGAAAACATTCAGTACTTC. The V gene is TRBV20-1, the J gene TRBJ2-4; D call uncertain. The CDR3 is 14 residues long. The germline V gene has CDR1 DFQATT and CDR2 SNEGSKA (reference sequence). Trimming pared 3 bases from V and 5 bases from J, leaving 14 bases between.

CDR3 DNA: TGTGCCAGCAGCCCTCTCTCAGACAGGCAACCTAATTCACCCCTCCACTTT. Amino acids: CASSPLSDRQPNSPLHF. V gene TRBV21-1 combines with J gene TRBJ1-6; the DNA was not used to check the table's D call, TRBD1. TRBV21-1 is a listed pseudogene. The CDR3 is 17 amino acids.

The chain recombines TRBV7-6 with TRBJ2-6, with D tentatively TRBD1 (5 bases). The CDR3 runs to 17 residues. CDR1 is SGHVS, CDR2 FNYEAQ, per germline. V lost 3 bases, J lost 2 bases, and 14 bases lay in between. CDR3 amino acids: CASSFRTSGTGANVLTF. CDR3 nucleotides: TGTGCCAGCAGCTTCCGGACGTCAGGGACTGGGGCCAACGTCCTGACTTTC.

V and J are TRBV2 and TRBJ1-1; TRBD1 is a possible D gene (5 bases). Germline-derived CDR1 and CDR2 are SNHLY and FYNNEI. The germline V and J ends were trimmed by 2 bases and 7 bases, with 8 bases remaining between them. The CDR3 is 12 residues long. The CDR3 protein is CASSERGVEAFF. In DNA form, the CDR3 reads TGTGCCAGCAGTGAACGGGGGGTTGAAGCTTTCTTT. Looking up the rest from reference TRBV2 and TRBJ1-1 gives the full variable domain: EPEVTQTPSHQVTQMGQEVILRCVPISNHLYFYWYRQILGQKVEFLVSFYNNEISEKSEIFDDQFSVERPDGSNFTLKIRSTKLEDSAMYFCASSERGVEAFFGQGTRLTVV.

Details on this clonotype: This may be a read error: a much more frequent sequence differs by one nucleotide. The chain combines TRBV29-1 with TRBJ2-7, with 7 bases that match TRBD1. The CDR3 sequence is 11 residues long. V trimming: 7 bases; J trimming: 4 bases; junction bases outside the gene matches: 4. CDR1 is SQVTM and CDR2 is ANQGSEA in the germline V gene. The CDR3 reads CSGQDRYEQYF. The CDR3 coding sequence is TGCAGCGGCCAGGACAGGTACGAGCAGTACTTC.

Concerning this clonotype itself: Possible read error: a much larger clone is one base away. The chain has TRBV27 and TRBJ2-7, with D maybe TRBD1 (6 bases). The CDR3 has 15 amino acids. Germline V gene lookup returns CDR1 MNHEY and CDR2 SMNVEV (reference sequence). Trimming took off 2 bases at V and 6 bases at J, with 17 bases between the two ends. The CDR3 DNA reads TGTGCCAGCAGTTTAAACCGGGACATGGTCACCGAGCAGTACTTC. Protein: CASSLNRDMVTEQYF.

This rearrangement joins TRBV20-1 to TRBJ1-5; D is unresolved. CDR1 is DFQATT and CDR2 is SNEGSKA in the germline V gene (reference sequence). CDR3 size: 16 residues. V shed 1 base and J shed 1 base, with 14 bases lying between them. The CDR3 sequence: CSARALTRASNQPQHF. For the CDR3, the DNA is TGCAGTGCTAGAGCCCTGACACGGGCAAGCAATCAGCCCCAGCATTTT.

The V gene is TRBV6-2 or TRBV6-3, the J gene TRBJ1-6; no clear D gene. The CDR3 extends over 16 amino acids. With 6 bases removed from V and 6 bases from J, the gap between germline ends came to 18 bases. CDR1 is MNHEY, CDR2 SVGEGT, per germline. The CDR3 region has the DNA TGTGCCAGCAGCAACCCGACCCGACTTTTTAATTCACCCCTCCACTTT. Protein: CASSNPTRLFNSPLHF.

This chain links TRBV4-2 with TRBJ2-2; perhaps D is TRBD1 or TRBD2 (6 bases each). From germline, CDR1 is LGHNA and CDR2 YNFKEQ. The CDR3 has 17 amino acids. V was trimmed by 0 bases and J by 4 bases, leaving 15 bases between them. The CDR3 DNA sequence: TGTGCCAGCAGCCAAGACCGGATCGGGGGCCGCACCGGGGAGCTGTTTTTT. Residues: CASSQDRIGGRTGELFF.

CDR3 amino acids: CSAREREMHEQFF. In nucleotides, the CDR3 is TGCAGTGCTAGAGAGCGGGAGATGCATGAGCAGTTCTTC. V and J are TRBV20-1 and TRBJ2-1; TRBD2 aligns across 7 bases. Unmatched junction bases numbered 4, after V lost 0 bases and J lost 8 bases. Germline values: CDR1 DFQATT, CDR2 SNEGSKA (reference sequence). The CDR3 covers 13 residues.

This rearrangement joins TRBV28 to TRBJ2-1; 10 bases line up with TRBD1. This CDR3 has 17 amino acids. Germline V gene lookup returns CDR1 MDHEN and CDR2 SYDVKM. After removal of 5 bases from V and 3 bases from J, the junction contained 10 bases not matched to a gene. The CDR3 coding sequence is TGTGCCAGCAGTCTCCCCCGAGGGGACAGGGGCTACAATGAGCAGTTCTTC. It yields the protein CASSLPRGDRGYNEQFF.

This chain links TRBV6-5 with TRBJ2-5, with 14 bases aligning to TRBD2. The V gene's germline CDR1 is MNHEY and CDR2 SVGAGI. The ends lost 4 bases at V and 2 bases at J; junction bases unmatched: 9. CDR3 length: 18 residues. Here the CDR3 reads CASSSGLAGGGPQETQYF. In nucleotides, the CDR3 is TGTGCCAGCAGTTCTGGACTAGCGGGAGGCGGCCCGCAAGAGACCCAGTACTTC.

This rearrangement joins TRBV9 to TRBJ2-2, with 9 nucleotides matching TRBD1. Germline CDR1 is SGDLS and CDR2 is YYNGEE. The CDR3 totals 15 residues. V gave up 0 bases and J gave up 9 bases; unmatched junction bases: 6. CDR3 sequence reads: CASSVADRGSRELFF. The CDR3 DNA follows: TGTGCCAGCAGCGTAGCAGACAGGGGGAGCCGGGAGCTGTTTTTT. The full variable domain, in which reference TRBV9 and TRBJ2-2 provide the parts outside the CDR3, is DSGVTQTPKHLITATGQRVTLRCSPRSGDLSVYWYQQSLDQGLQFLIQYYNGEERAKGNILERFSAQQFPDLHSELNLSSLELGDSALYFCASSVADRGSRELFFGEGSRLTVL.

This clonotype was counted a few times. For the CDR3, the DNA is TGTGCCAGCAGCCTGGGACCCGCAAAGCAGTTCTTC. Protein sequence: CASSLGPAKQFF. The J gene is TRBJ2-1, the V gene TRBV7-2; TRBD1 or TRBD2 may be the D gene (5 bases each). V was trimmed by 5 bases and J by 11 bases, leaving 13 bases between them. The CDR3 is 12 residues long. Germline V lookup: CDR1 SGHTA, CDR2 FQGNSA.